This T cell receptor (beta chain) is from a study of blood T cell repertoires in COVID-19. Germline V gene data show CDR1 as LNHDA and CDR2 as SQIVND (reference sequence). CDR3 size: 16 residues. V lost 4 bases and J lost 5; bases outside the gene matches: 7. The protocol was immunoSEQ multiplex PCR, while the TCRdb copy is restricted to in-frame clones and leaves out a portion. The repertoire holds over 70,000 clones, with 80% to 90% as singletons. The sequence was obtained from a man older than 75 with acute or convalescent COVID-19. The V gene is TRBV19, the J gene TRBJ2-2; 10 nucleotides align to TRBD2. The source material was peripheral blood. CDR3: CASSTSGGHRTGELFF. DNA for the CDR3: TGTGCCAGTAGTACTAGCGGGGGCCATAGGACCGGGGAGCTGTTTTTT.